The 10 T cell receptor beta chains presented below share a single source sample, sequenced in a study of T cell repertoires in cytomegalovirus infection. Their target antigens are unknown. TCRdb processed the reads anew with MiXCR; each CDR3 protein has one entry. The table has about 24,000 distinct CDR3 sequences, about 23% seen once. Sequences were derived from CD8+ T cells from cultured PBMCs, sampled from culture after CMV antigen stimulation. Receptor source: a human donor in good health (CMV status not recorded). Some clones in this sample may be carry-over from other donors' samples.

The J gene is TRBJ2-7, the V gene TRBV4-2; D is possibly TRBD1 (6 bases). Germline CDR1 and CDR2: LGHNA and YNFKEQ. CDR3 length: 17 amino acids. V lost 4 bases and J 2 bases, leaving 21 bases between the germline ends. CDR3 protein: CASSPGWGPLGTYEQYF. The DNA for the CDR3 is TGTGCCAGCAGCCCCGGGTGGGGGCCTTTAGGAACCTACGAGCAGTACTTC.

This clonotype was observed a handful of times. The rearrangement uses TRBV9 and TRBJ2-5; D possibly corresponds to TRBD1 (6 bases). CDR3 length: 14 residues. Germline loops: CDR1 SGDLS, CDR2 YYNGEE. V was cut by 4 bases and J by 5 bases, with 15 bases left in between. This CDR3 reads CASSPGVSGETQYF. The CDR3 nucleotides read TGTGCCAGCAGCCCAGGGGTGTCAGGGGAGACCCAGTACTTC.

This clonotype occurred many times. The chain employs TRBV5-1 and TRBJ2-1; D is perhaps TRBD1 or TRBD2 (6 bases each). V shed 5 bases and J shed 7 bases, with 16 bases lying between them. This CDR3 comprises 14 residues. Germline CDR1 is SGHRS and CDR2 is YFSETQ. CDR3 residues: CASSLRGAPNEQFF. The CDR3 nucleotides are TGCGCCAGCAGTTTAAGGGGGGCCCCAAATGAGCAGTTCTTC.

This clonotype has a handful of counts. The genes are TRBV27 and TRBJ2-1; D tentatively reads TRBD1 or TRBD2 (5 bases each). Germline CDR1 reads MNHEY; CDR2 reads SMNVEV (reference sequence). The CDR3 has 13 residues. Deletions cut 3 bases from V and 13 bases from J, with 16 bases between. CDR3 loop: CASSFGASGSQFF. Written as DNA, the CDR3 is TGTGCCAGCAGTTTCGGGGCGTCCGGCAGTCAGTTCTTC.

Here the CDR3 reads CASTWDSLNSPLHF. The CDR3 DNA reads TGTGCCAGCACCTGGGACAGCCTTAATTCACCCCTCCACTTT. The chain links TRBV6-8 to TRBJ1-6, with 7 bases identical to TRBD1. CDR3 length equals 14 residues. Germline CDR1 MNHGY, CDR2 SAAAGT. The trim removed 7 bases at V and 6 bases at J, leaving 6 bases unmatched.

The CDR3, as DNA: TGCGCCAGCAGCCAAGATTGGACAGGGATTTCGAAAGGAGGCTACACCTTC. As protein: CASSQDWTGISKGGYTF. The chain recombines TRBV4-1 with TRBJ1-2, with TRBD1 matching 8 bases. V trimming: 0 bases; J trimming: 8 bases; junction bases outside the gene matches: 14. The CDR3 runs to 17 residues. Germline V lookup: CDR1 MGHRA, CDR2 YSYEKL.

The genes are TRBV12-3 or TRBV12-4 and TRBJ2-7; D unresolved. Trimming removed 6 bases from V and 0 bases from J, with 9 bases in between. This CDR3 is 13 amino acids long. The CDR3 DNA sequence: TGTGCCAGCAGCCCGTCTGTCTCCTACGAGCAGTACTTC. Its translation: CASSPSVSYEQYF.

This clonotype showed up many times. The chain has TRBV7-6 and TRBJ1-1; D is perhaps TRBD1 (5 bases). The CDR3 totals 15 residues. The V end lost 0 bases, the J end lost 2 bases, and 10 bases lay between the germline ends. In germline, CDR1 is SGHVS, CDR2 FNYEAQ. The DNA for the CDR3 is TGTGCCAGCAGCTTAGCGGCGACAGTAAACACTGAAGCTTTCTTT. Amino acids: CASSLAATVNTEAFF.

The chain joins TRBV9 to TRBJ1-4, with TRBD1 matching over 9 bases. CDR3 length: 15 amino acids. Germline V lookup: CDR1 SGDLS, CDR2 YYNGEE. After removal of 3 bases from V and 6 bases from J, the junction contained 6 bases not matched to a gene. The DNA for the CDR3 is TGTGCCAGCAGCGGACAAGACAGGGGGTATGAAAAACTGTTTTTT. Its protein is CASSGQDRGYEKLFF.

This clonotype occurred a few times. The chain joins TRBV12-3 or TRBV12-4 to TRBJ2-1, with D unresolved. V was clipped by 5 bases and J by 0 bases, with 2 bases between them. This CDR3 has 12 amino acids. In DNA form, the CDR3 reads TGTGCCAGCAGTCGCTCCTACAATGAGCAGTTCTTC. Protein: CASSRSYNEQFF.